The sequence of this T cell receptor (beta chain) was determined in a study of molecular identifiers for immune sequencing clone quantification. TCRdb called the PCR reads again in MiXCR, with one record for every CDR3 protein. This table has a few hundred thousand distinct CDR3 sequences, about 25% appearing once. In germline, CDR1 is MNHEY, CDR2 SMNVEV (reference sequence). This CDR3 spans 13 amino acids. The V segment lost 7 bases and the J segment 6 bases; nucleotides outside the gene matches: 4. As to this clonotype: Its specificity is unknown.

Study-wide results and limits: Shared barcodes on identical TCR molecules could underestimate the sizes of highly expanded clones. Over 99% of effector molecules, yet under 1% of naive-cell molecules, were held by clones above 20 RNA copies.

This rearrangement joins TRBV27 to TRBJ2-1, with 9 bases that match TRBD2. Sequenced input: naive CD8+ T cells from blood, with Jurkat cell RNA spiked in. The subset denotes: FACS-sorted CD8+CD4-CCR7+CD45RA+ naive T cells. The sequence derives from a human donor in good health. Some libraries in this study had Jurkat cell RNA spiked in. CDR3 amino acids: CASTLAGRNEQFF. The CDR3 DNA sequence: TGTGCCAGCACACTAGCGGGCCGCAATGAGCAGTTCTTC.